This T cell receptor beta chain was identified during a study of CD8+ T cells in alopecia areata. Germline V CDR1 and CDR2: DFQATT, SNEGSKA (reference sequence). The CDR3 is 11 residues long. Reverse transcribed after extraction, RNA yielded cDNA as the sequencing template. Here immunoSEQ multiplex PCR was the method, and the copy in TCRdb shows in-frame clones only, minus some. The sample lists 270,000 or so clones, 58% occurring once. Treatment defined: oral pan-JAK inhibitor, 5-10 mg twice daily. PBMC-derived CD4+ and CD8+ T cells were sorted. The J gene is TRBJ1-2, the V gene TRBV20-1, with 9 nucleotides matching TRBD1. The sample here was CD4+ T cells sorted from blood, taken at week 24, from a patient treated with tofacitinib. This TCR derives from a human donor with alopecia areata. The CDR3 nucleotides are TGCAGGGCGGGACAGGGTGTGGGCTACACCTTC. Its protein product is CRAGQGVGYTF.